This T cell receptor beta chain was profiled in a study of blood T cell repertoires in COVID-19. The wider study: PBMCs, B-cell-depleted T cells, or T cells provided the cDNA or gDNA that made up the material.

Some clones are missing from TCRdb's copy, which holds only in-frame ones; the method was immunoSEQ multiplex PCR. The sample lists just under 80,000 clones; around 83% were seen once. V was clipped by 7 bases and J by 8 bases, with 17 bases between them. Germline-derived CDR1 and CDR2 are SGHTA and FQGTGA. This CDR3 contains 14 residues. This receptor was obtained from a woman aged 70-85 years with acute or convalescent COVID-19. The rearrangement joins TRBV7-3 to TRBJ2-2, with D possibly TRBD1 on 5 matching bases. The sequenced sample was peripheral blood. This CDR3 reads CASTIGRGGGELFF. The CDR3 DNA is TGTGCCAGCACCATTGGTAGGGGTGGAGGGGAGCTGTTTTTT.